What follows are 3 T cell receptor beta chains derived from one specimen sequenced in a study of regulatory T cells in long-lasting Graves disease. Time point specified: newly diagnosed GD, antithyroid drugs for less than 3 months. RNA isolated from PBMCs was used to make the TCR library. Building the TCR beta libraries relied on iRepertoire HTBI primers, and CDR3 regions underwent Arm-PCR. Each CDR3 protein is one row after TCRdb ran MiXCR on the multiplex PCR reads. The sample gives 350,000 to 550,000 distinct CDR3 sequences, 15% of which show up once; approximately 16% is in the top ten. The same data also went into a second study, on T cells in Graves' hyperthyroidism and ophthalmopathy.

This specimen consisted of peripheral blood mononuclear cells (PBMCs), obtained at new diagnosis, from a patient treated with antithyroid drugs. These receptors were taken from a woman aged 25 to 39 with Graves disease.

This clonotype was counted once. The chain is built from TRBV5-4 and TRBJ1-6; TRBD1 matches at 9 bases. V dropped 0 bases and J dropped 1; count of bases not matched to a gene: 2. This CDR3 is 17 amino acids long. CDR1 is SGHNT, CDR2 YYREEE, per germline (reference sequence). The CDR3 is CASSLDGQGSYNSPLHF. The CDR3 coding sequence is TGTGCCAGCAGCTTGGACGGACAGGGGTCCTATAATTCACCCCTCCACTTT.

This clonotype was seen repeatedly, ten times or more. The chain has TRBV20-1 and TRBJ2-3; the D is unclear. The CDR3 runs to 15 residues. From germline, CDR1 is DFQATT and CDR2 SNEGSKA (reference sequence). CDR3 coding DNA: TGCAGCGCCTCATATCAGGAATGGATCACAGATACGCAGTATTTT. Its protein is CSASYQEWITDTQYF.

There are many counts of this clonotype. The chain combines TRBV5-1 with TRBJ2-1; TRBD2 matches 14 bases. V lost 3 bases and J lost 6; bases outside the gene matches: 5. The germline CDR1 and CDR2 sequences are SGHRS and YFSETQ. The CDR3 loop spans 16 amino acids. CDR3 bases: TGCGCCAGCAGCTCCGATGGGACTAGCGGGAGCAATGAGCAGTTCTTC. It is translated as CASSSDGTSGSNEQFF.